The source of this TCR beta chain is a study of cytomegalovirus exposure and HLA in healthy donors. Study-level information: A previous analysis identified 100 million or so unique TCR beta sequences derived from 180 million or so T cells.

PCR primers comprised 60 Vbeta and 13 Jbeta primers. TCRdb keeps only in-frame clones here, not all; method: immunoSEQ multiplex PCR. The sample holds about 120,000 clones; 81% are singletons and the top ten take 3.9%. This clone was detected only once. Antigen specificity is unknown. V dropped 3 bases and J dropped 5; count of bases not matched to a gene: 4. CDR3 length: 14 residues. Germline values: CDR1 SEHNR, CDR2 FQNEAQ (reference sequence). Study findings and constraints: Immune exposure information available was restricted to CMV serostatus.

The TCR comes from a woman in her thirties in good health and CMV-seronegative. The sequenced material came from PBMCs. The V gene is TRBV7-9, the J gene TRBJ2-5; 9 bases line up with TRBD2. The CDR3 loop is CASSFRTSVETQYF. The CDR3 DNA follows: TGTGCCAGCAGCTTCCGGACTAGCGTTGAGACCCAGTACTTC.